The rows below give T cell receptor beta chains drawn from one sample of a study of cytomegalovirus exposure and HLA in healthy donors. Profiled with immunoSEQ multiplex PCR; TCRdb holds only in-frame clones, not every one. The sample includes some 220,000 clones, about 80% of them seen just once. Source material: PBMCs. The origin of the receptors is a middle-aged woman in good health and CMV-seronegative. Both conserved end residues are part of each CDR3. D genes are given only for firm matches. Size values are once, few and many counts, or a class for expanded clones, and some rows have none.

j_gene: TRBJ2-7; v_gene: TRBV7-2; d_gene: NA; len: 13; abundance: NA; CDR3nt: TGTGCCAGCAGCTTAGATTTGGCAGTCGAGCAGTACTTC; CDR3aa: CASSLDLAVEQYF
j_gene: TRBJ1-2; v_gene: TRBV15; d_gene: NA; len: 14; abundance: NA; CDR3nt: TGTGCCACCAGCAGAGGCCTACAGGGATATGGCTACACCTTC; CDR3aa: CATSRGLQGYGYTF
j_gene: TRBJ2-7; v_gene: TRBV11-2; d_gene: TRBD1; len: 15; abundance: NA; CDR3nt: TGTGCCAGCAGCTTAGGACAGGGGGCAACCTACGAGCAGTACTTC; CDR3aa: CASSLGQGATYEQYF
j_gene: TRBJ1-1; v_gene: TRBV7-8; d_gene: NA; len: 15; abundance: once; CDR3nt: TGTGCCAGCAGCTTAGTATGGGGAGCGGGCACTGAAGCTTTCTTT; CDR3aa: CASSLVWGAGTEAFF
j_gene: TRBJ2-2; v_gene: TRBV30; d_gene: NA; len: 15; abundance: few; CDR3nt: TGTGCCTGGTCCCGAGGCAGGGAGAACACCGGGGAGCTGTTTTTT; CDR3aa: CAWSRGRENTGELFF
j_gene: TRBJ2-5; v_gene: TRBV30; d_gene: TRBD2; len: 15; abundance: NA; CDR3nt: TGTGCCTGGGGACCGGGACTAGCGGGGAGGGAGACCCAGTACTTC; CDR3aa: CAWGPGLAGRETQYF
j_gene: TRBJ2-5; v_gene: TRBV5-4; d_gene: NA; len: 15; abundance: NA; CDR3nt: TGTGCCAGCAGCCGTCTACAGGGAAATCGGGAGACCCAGTACTTC; CDR3aa: CASSRLQGNRETQYF
j_gene: TRBJ1-2; v_gene: TRBV29-1; d_gene: NA; len: 14; abundance: NA; CDR3nt: TGCAGCGTTGAAGGGTTAGGAGGGGCCGGTGGCTACACCTTC; CDR3aa: CSVEGLGGAGGYTF
j_gene: TRBJ1-1; v_gene: TRBV11-3; d_gene: NA; len: 15; abundance: NA; CDR3nt: TGTGCCAGCAGCTTAGAGGGCCGTAGTAATACTGAAGCTTTCTTT; CDR3aa: CASSLEGRSNTEAFF
j_gene: TRBJ2-2; v_gene: TRBV5-4; d_gene: TRBD2; len: 16; abundance: once; CDR3nt: TGTGCCAGCAGCTTTTGGCGGGGGGGCGGCGCCGGGGAGCTGTTTTTT; CDR3aa: CASSFWRGGGAGELFF
j_gene: TRBJ1-4; v_gene: TRBV6-1; d_gene: NA; len: 14; abundance: NA; CDR3nt: TGTGCCAGCAGAGGGGATCGTACTAATGAAAAACTGTTTTTT; CDR3aa: CASRGDRTNEKLFF
j_gene: TRBJ2-1; v_gene: TRBV19; d_gene: TRBD1; len: 15; abundance: NA; CDR3nt: TGTGCCAGTAGTATGACAGGGGGCTCCTACAATGAGCAGTTCTTC; CDR3aa: CASSMTGGSYNEQFF
j_gene: TRBJ1-2; v_gene: TRBV9; d_gene: TRBD1; len: 15; abundance: NA; CDR3nt: TGTGCCAGCAGCCCCGGGACAGAGAGTAACTATGGCTACACCTTC; CDR3aa: CASSPGTESNYGYTF
j_gene: TRBJ1-2; v_gene: TRBV19; d_gene: TRBD1; len: 15; abundance: NA; CDR3nt: TGTGCCAGTAGTGCCTCCGGGACAGGGGCGGGTGGCTACACCTTC; CDR3aa: CASSASGTGAGGYTF
j_gene: TRBJ1-1; v_gene: TRBV11-1; d_gene: NA; len: 13; abundance: NA; CDR3nt: TGTGCCAGCAGCCGTCCCCCGAACACTGAAGCTTTCTTT; CDR3aa: CASSRPPNTEAFF
j_gene: TRBJ2-7; v_gene: TRBV6-5; d_gene: NA; len: 14; abundance: NA; CDR3nt: TGTGCCAGCTTAGGGGGAGTCCGGCCCTACGAGCAGTACTTC; CDR3aa: CASLGGVRPYEQYF
j_gene: TRBJ2-3; v_gene: TRBV7-8; d_gene: TRBD2; len: 16; abundance: NA; CDR3nt: TGTGCCAGCAGCTTAGTCGCTAGCGGGGGGGCGGATACGCAGTATTTT; CDR3aa: CASSLVASGGADTQYF
j_gene: TRBJ1-2; v_gene: TRBV27; d_gene: TRBD1; len: 14; abundance: NA; CDR3nt: TGTGCCAGCAGTCAACAGGGGGCTCACTATGGCTACACCTTC; CDR3aa: CASSQQGAHYGYTF
j_gene: TRBJ2-5; v_gene: TRBV7-2; d_gene: TRBD2; len: 18; abundance: NA; CDR3nt: TGTGCCAGCAGGACGGGGCTAGCGGGGGGCGCGTACCAAGAGACCCAGTACTTC; CDR3aa: CASRTGLAGGAYQETQYF
j_gene: TRBJ1-2; v_gene: TRBV25-1; d_gene: TRBD1; len: 17; abundance: NA; CDR3nt: TGTGCCAGCAGTGAATGGGGAGGGACAGGGGGCGTCTATGGCTACACCTTC; CDR3aa: CASSEWGGTGGVYGYTF
j_gene: TRBJ2-7; v_gene: TRBV15; d_gene: TRBD1; len: 15; abundance: NA; CDR3nt: TGTGCCACCAGCAGAGTAGGGACAGCGCCCTACGAGCAGTACTTC; CDR3aa: CATSRVGTAPYEQYF
j_gene: TRBJ2-1; v_gene: TRBV9; d_gene: NA; len: 14; abundance: NA; CDR3nt: TGTGCCAGCAGCGTAGGAGGACGATCGGACTGGCAGTTCTTC; CDR3aa: CASSVGGRSDWQFF
j_gene: TRBJ1-5; v_gene: TRBV6-1; d_gene: NA; len: 14; abundance: NA; CDR3nt: TGTGCCAGCCTGGCCGCAGGGGCCCATCAGCCCCAGCATTTT; CDR3aa: CASLAAGAHQPQHF
j_gene: TRBJ2-1; v_gene: TRBV2; d_gene: NA; len: 14; abundance: NA; CDR3nt: TGTGCCAGCGGCAGGACAGTCATGAACAATGAGCAGTTCTTC; CDR3aa: CASGRTVMNNEQFF
j_gene: TRBJ1-4; v_gene: TRBV6-5; d_gene: NA; len: 12; abundance: few; CDR3nt: TGTGCCAGCAGTTTCTTGAATGAAAAACTGTTTTTT; CDR3aa: CASSFLNEKLFF
j_gene: TRBJ2-7; v_gene: TRBV9; d_gene: NA; len: 14; abundance: NA; CDR3nt: TGTGCCAGCAGCGTCGGGACACGATCTTACGAGCAGTACTTC; CDR3aa: CASSVGTRSYEQYF
j_gene: TRBJ1-1; v_gene: TRBV2; d_gene: TRBD1; len: 14; abundance: NA; CDR3nt: TGTGCCAGCAGTGGGACAGGGTCTTACACTGAAGCTTTCTTT; CDR3aa: CASSGTGSYTEAFF
j_gene: TRBJ2-1; v_gene: TRBV2; d_gene: TRBD2; len: 18; abundance: NA; CDR3nt: TGTGCCAGCAGTGGAGGGTTCGGAGCGGGGGGCCTACTCAATGAGCAGTTCTTC; CDR3aa: CASSGGFGAGGLLNEQFF
j_gene: TRBJ1-2; v_gene: TRBV19; d_gene: TRBD1; len: 14; abundance: NA; CDR3nt: TGTGCCAGTAGTATAGACGGGACAGGGGGTAGCTACACCTTC; CDR3aa: CASSIDGTGGSYTF
j_gene: TRBJ2-1; v_gene: TRBV7-9; d_gene: NA; len: 13; abundance: NA; CDR3nt: TGTGCCAGCAGCTTTACAAGTGGTAATGAGCAGTTCTTC; CDR3aa: CASSFTSGNEQFF
j_gene: TRBJ1-6; v_gene: TRBV4-1; d_gene: TRBD1; len: 17; abundance: NA; CDR3nt: TGCGCCAGCAGCCCCCGGACAGGGGGCGGGAACGGTTCACCCCTCCACTTT; CDR3aa: CASSPRTGGGNGSPLHF
j_gene: TRBJ2-7; v_gene: TRBV11-2; d_gene: TRBD1; len: 15; abundance: NA; CDR3nt: TGTGCCAGCAGAATACCGGGACAGGGATCCTACGAGCAGTACTTC; CDR3aa: CASRIPGQGSYEQYF
j_gene: TRBJ2-5; v_gene: TRBV6-1; d_gene: NA; len: 13; abundance: NA; CDR3nt: TGTGCCAGCTTGGACTACCGCCAAGAGACCCAGTACTTC; CDR3aa: CASLDYRQETQYF
j_gene: TRBJ2-5; v_gene: TRBV9; d_gene: NA; len: 14; abundance: few; CDR3nt: TGTGCCAGCAGCGTAGCTTTGAGTAGAGAGACCCAGTACTTC; CDR3aa: CASSVALSRETQYF
j_gene: TRBJ2-1; v_gene: TRBV4-1; d_gene: NA; len: 15; abundance: few; CDR3nt: TGCGCCAGCAGCCAAGAACCCCCCGAAGGGGATGAGCAGTTCTTC; CDR3aa: CASSQEPPEGDEQFF
j_gene: TRBJ1-4; v_gene: TRBV6-5; d_gene: NA; len: 14; abundance: NA; CDR3nt: TGTGCCAGCAGTCGACAGATTATGGATGAAAAACTGTTTTTT; CDR3aa: CASSRQIMDEKLFF
j_gene: TRBJ1-1; v_gene: TRBV7-2; d_gene: NA; len: 17; abundance: NA; CDR3nt: TGTGCCAGCACTCTCCACCCAGGGGCAACCATGAACACTGAAGCTTTCTTT; CDR3aa: CASTLHPGATMNTEAFF
j_gene: TRBJ2-2; v_gene: TRBV2; d_gene: TRBD2; len: 15; abundance: NA; CDR3nt: TGTGCCAGCAGTGAAATAGCGGGGCAAACCGGGGAGCTGTTTTTT; CDR3aa: CASSEIAGQTGELFF
j_gene: TRBJ1-5; v_gene: TRBV19; d_gene: NA; len: 15; abundance: NA; CDR3nt: TGTGCCAGTATTCCCGGGAGTTATAGCAATCAGCCCCAGCATTTT; CDR3aa: CASIPGSYSNQPQHF
j_gene: TRBJ2-5; v_gene: TRBV6-6; d_gene: NA; len: 15; abundance: NA; CDR3nt: TGTGCCAGCAGTTACAGGGGTACGGGTCAAGAGACCCAGTACTTC; CDR3aa: CASSYRGTGQETQYF
j_gene: TRBJ2-3; v_gene: TRBV15; d_gene: TRBD2; len: 16; abundance: NA; CDR3nt: TGTGCCACCAGCAGAGACCCTAGCGGGGTTGGAGATACGCAGTATTTT; CDR3aa: CATSRDPSGVGDTQYF
j_gene: TRBJ2-5; v_gene: TRBV19; d_gene: NA; len: 12; abundance: once; CDR3nt: TGTGCCAGTAGTATCACGGGAGAGACCCAGTACTTC; CDR3aa: CASSITGETQYF
j_gene: TRBJ2-7; v_gene: TRBV6-1; d_gene: NA; len: 12; abundance: once; CDR3nt: TGTGCCAGCAGTGGTACAGGGCACGAGCAGTACTTC; CDR3aa: CASSGTGHEQYF
j_gene: TRBJ2-7; v_gene: TRBV11-3; d_gene: NA; len: 13; abundance: NA; CDR3nt: TGTGCCAGCAGCGCCAGGGTTCTGTCCGAGCAGTACTTC; CDR3aa: CASSARVLSEQYF
j_gene: TRBJ2-1; v_gene: TRBV2; d_gene: TRBD2; len: 15; abundance: NA; CDR3nt: TGTGCCAGCAGTCCCACTAGCGGGGGGGCCGGTGAGCAGTTCTTC; CDR3aa: CASSPTSGGAGEQFF
j_gene: TRBJ2-5; v_gene: TRBV7-6; d_gene: NA; len: 14; abundance: NA; CDR3nt: TGTGCCAGCAGCTTAGGGACAGACCAAGAGACCCAGTACTTC; CDR3aa: CASSLGTDQETQYF
j_gene: TRBJ2-1; v_gene: TRBV27; d_gene: TRBD1; len: 16; abundance: NA; CDR3nt: TGTGCCAGCAGTTCTACCGGGACAGGGGGTTACAATGAGCAGTTCTTC; CDR3aa: CASSSTGTGGYNEQFF
j_gene: TRBJ1-5; v_gene: TRBV19; d_gene: NA; len: 14; abundance: NA; CDR3nt: TGTGCCAGTAGTCCGACAGGTAGCAATCAGCCCCAGCATTTT; CDR3aa: CASSPTGSNQPQHF
j_gene: TRBJ2-7; v_gene: TRBV7-9; d_gene: TRBD1; len: 16; abundance: few; CDR3nt: TGTGCCAGCAGCCAATCTCCGGGACAGGGGTCCTACGAGCAGTACTTC; CDR3aa: CASSQSPGQGSYEQYF
j_gene: TRBJ2-7; v_gene: TRBV27; d_gene: NA; len: 14; abundance: NA; CDR3nt: TGTGCCAGCAGTTTTAGTCCTCTATCCTACGAGCAGTACTTC; CDR3aa: CASSFSPLSYEQYF
j_gene: TRBJ1-2; v_gene: TRBV4-3; d_gene: TRBD1; len: 16; abundance: NA; CDR3nt: TGCGCCAGCAGCCAAGATAGGTACGGGACAGGTTATGGCTACACCTTC; CDR3aa: CASSQDRYGTGYGYTF
j_gene: TRBJ1-2; v_gene: TRBV6-1; d_gene: TRBD1; len: 16; abundance: few; CDR3nt: TGTGCCAGCAGTGAAGCATGGACAGGGAGGATCTATGGCTACACCTTC; CDR3aa: CASSEAWTGRIYGYTF
j_gene: TRBJ1-4; v_gene: TRBV25-1; d_gene: TRBD1; len: 15; abundance: NA; CDR3nt: TGTGCCAGCAGTGAAAACAGGGGGACTAATGAAAAACTGTTTTTT; CDR3aa: CASSENRGTNEKLFF
j_gene: TRBJ2-7; v_gene: TRBV4-3; d_gene: TRBD2; len: 17; abundance: NA; CDR3nt: TGCGCCAGCAGCCGCCTTTCCCCGACTAGCGGCACCTACGAGCAGTACTTC; CDR3aa: CASSRLSPTSGTYEQYF